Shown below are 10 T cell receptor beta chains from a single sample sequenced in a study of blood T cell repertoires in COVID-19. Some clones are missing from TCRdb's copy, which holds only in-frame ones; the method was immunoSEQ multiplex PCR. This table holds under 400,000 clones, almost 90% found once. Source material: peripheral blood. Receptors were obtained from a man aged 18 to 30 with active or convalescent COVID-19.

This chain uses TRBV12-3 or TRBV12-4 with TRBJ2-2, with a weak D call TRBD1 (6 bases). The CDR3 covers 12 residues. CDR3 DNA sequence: TGTGGGTCTAAAGGGGGACCGGGGGAGCTGTTTTTT. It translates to CGSKGGPGELFF.

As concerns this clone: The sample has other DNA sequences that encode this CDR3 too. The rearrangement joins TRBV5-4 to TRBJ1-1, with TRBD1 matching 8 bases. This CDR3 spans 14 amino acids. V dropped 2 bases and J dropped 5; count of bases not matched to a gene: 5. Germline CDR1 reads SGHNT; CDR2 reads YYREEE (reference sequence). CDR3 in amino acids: CASSLGQGGTEAFF. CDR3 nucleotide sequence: TGTGCCAGCAGCTTAGGACAGGGAGGAACTGAAGCTTTCTTT.

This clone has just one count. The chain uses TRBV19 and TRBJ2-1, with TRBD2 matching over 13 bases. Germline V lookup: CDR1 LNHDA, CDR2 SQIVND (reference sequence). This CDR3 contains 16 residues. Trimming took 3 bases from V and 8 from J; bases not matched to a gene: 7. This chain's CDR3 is CASSIRTSGSRDEQFF. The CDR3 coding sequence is TGTGCCAGTAGTATCCGGACTAGCGGGAGTAGGGATGAGCAGTTCTTC.

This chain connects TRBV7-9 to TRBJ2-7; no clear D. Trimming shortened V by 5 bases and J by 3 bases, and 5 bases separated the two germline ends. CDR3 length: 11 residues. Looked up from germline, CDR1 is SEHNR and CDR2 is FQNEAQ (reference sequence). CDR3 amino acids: CASSPFYEQYF. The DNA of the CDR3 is TGTGCCAGCAGCCCATTCTACGAGCAGTACTTC.

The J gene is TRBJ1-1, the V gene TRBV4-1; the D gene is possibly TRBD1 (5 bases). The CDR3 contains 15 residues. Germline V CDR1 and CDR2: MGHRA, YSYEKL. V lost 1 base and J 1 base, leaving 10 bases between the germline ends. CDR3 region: CASSQVDSKNTEAFF. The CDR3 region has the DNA TGCGCCAGCAGCCAAGTCGACAGCAAGAACACTGAAGCTTTCTTT.

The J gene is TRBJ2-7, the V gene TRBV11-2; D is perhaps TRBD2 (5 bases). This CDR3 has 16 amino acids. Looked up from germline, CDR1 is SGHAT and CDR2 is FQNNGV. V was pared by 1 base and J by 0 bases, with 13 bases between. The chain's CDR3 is CASSLVASGGSYEQYF. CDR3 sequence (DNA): TGTGCCAGCAGCTTAGTGGCGAGCGGAGGCTCCTACGAGCAGTACTTC. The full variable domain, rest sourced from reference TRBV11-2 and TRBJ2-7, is EAGVAQSPRYKIIEKRQSVAFWCNPISGHATLYWYQQILGQGPKLLIQFQNNGVVDDSQLPKDRFSAERLKGVDSTLKIQPAKLEDSAVYLCASSLVASGGSYEQYFGPGTRLTVT.

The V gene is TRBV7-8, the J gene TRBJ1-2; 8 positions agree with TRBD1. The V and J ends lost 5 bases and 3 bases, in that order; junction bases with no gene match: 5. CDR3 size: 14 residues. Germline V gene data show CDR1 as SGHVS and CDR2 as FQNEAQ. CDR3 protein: CASSKGQGDYGYTF. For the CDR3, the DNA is TGTGCCAGCAGCAAAGGACAGGGCGACTATGGCTACACCTTC.

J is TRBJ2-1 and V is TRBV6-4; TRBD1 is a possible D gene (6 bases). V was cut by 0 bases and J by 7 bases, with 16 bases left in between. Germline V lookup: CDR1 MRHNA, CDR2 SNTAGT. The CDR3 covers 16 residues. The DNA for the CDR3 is TGTGCCAGCAGTGACTCTCAAGGGGGTGCTTTGAATGAGCAGTTCTTC. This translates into CASSDSQGGALNEQFF.

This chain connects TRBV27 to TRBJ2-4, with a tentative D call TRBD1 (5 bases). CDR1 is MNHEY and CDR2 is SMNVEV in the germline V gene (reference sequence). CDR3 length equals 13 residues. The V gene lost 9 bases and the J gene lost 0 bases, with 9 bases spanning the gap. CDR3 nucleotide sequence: TGTGCCAGTTGGGGCCTAGCCAAAAACATTCAGTACTTC. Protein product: CASWGLAKNIQYF.

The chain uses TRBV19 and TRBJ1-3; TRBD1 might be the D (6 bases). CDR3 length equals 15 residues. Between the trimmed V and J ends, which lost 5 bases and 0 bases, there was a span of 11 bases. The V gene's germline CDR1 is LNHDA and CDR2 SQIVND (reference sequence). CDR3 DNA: TGTGCCAGTAGTCTGGACAGCGACTCTGGAAACACCATATATTTT. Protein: CASSLDSDSGNTIYF. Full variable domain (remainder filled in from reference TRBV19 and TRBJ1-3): DGGITQSPKYLFRKEGQNVTLSCEQNLNHDAMYWYRQDPGQGLRLIYYSQIVNDFQKGDIAEGYSVSREKKESFPLTVTSAQKNPTAFYLCASSLDSDSGNTIYFGEGSWLTVV.